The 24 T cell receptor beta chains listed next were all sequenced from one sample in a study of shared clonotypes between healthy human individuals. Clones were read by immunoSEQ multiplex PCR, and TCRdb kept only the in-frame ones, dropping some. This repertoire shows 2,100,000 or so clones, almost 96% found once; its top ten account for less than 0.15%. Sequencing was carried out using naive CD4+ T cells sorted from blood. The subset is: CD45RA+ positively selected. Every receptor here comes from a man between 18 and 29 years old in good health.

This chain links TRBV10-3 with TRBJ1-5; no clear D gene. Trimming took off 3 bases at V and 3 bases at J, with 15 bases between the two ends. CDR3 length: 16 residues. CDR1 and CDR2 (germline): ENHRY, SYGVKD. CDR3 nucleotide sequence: TGTGCCATCAGTGATTTGTGGGTAGGGAACAATCAGCCCCAGCATTTT. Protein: CAISDLWVGNNQPQHF.

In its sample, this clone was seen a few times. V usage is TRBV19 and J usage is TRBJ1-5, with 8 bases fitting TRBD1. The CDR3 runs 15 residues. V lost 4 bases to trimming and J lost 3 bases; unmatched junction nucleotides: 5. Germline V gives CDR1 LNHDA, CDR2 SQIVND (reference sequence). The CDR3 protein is CASSTQGDTNQPQHF. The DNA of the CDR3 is TGTGCCAGTAGTACACAGGGGGATACCAATCAGCCCCAGCATTTT.

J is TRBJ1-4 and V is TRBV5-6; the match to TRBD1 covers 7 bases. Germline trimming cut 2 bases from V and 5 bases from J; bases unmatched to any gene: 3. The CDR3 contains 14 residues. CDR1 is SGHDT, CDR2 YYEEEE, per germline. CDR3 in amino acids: CASSFLTGNEKLFF. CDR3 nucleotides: TGTGCCAGCAGCTTTTTGACAGGGAATGAAAAACTGTTTTTT.

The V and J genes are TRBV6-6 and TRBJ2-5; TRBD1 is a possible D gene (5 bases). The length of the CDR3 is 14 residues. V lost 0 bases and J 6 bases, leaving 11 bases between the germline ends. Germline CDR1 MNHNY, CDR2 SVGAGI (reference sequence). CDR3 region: CASSYSRGGQTQYF. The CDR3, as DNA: TGTGCCAGCAGTTACTCTAGGGGTGGGCAGACCCAGTACTTC.

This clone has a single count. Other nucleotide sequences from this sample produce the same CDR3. CDR3 protein: CASSSGTDYGYTF. In DNA form, the CDR3 reads TGTGCCAGCAGTTCCGGGACAGACTATGGCTACACCTTC. The chain carries TRBV28 and TRBJ1-2; 7 bases fit TRBD1. The junction had 2 bases not matched to a gene; V was cut back by 4 bases and J by 3 bases. Germline values: CDR1 MDHEN, CDR2 SYDVKM. The CDR3 is made up of 13 amino acids.

CDR3 DNA sequence: TGCGCCAGCAGCCCGGAGGGGGTATCTGGCTACACCTTC. It encodes CASSPEGVSGYTF. V is TRBV5-1 and J is TRBJ1-2; tentative D call: TRBD1 (6 bases). This CDR3 is 13 amino acids long. The V end was cut by 4 bases, the J end by 7 bases, with 14 bases between. Germline CDR1 is SGHRS and CDR2 is YFSETQ. Variable domain in full (rest from reference TRBV5-1 and TRBJ1-2): KAGVTQTPRYLIKTRGQQVTLSCSPISGHRSVSWYQQTPGQGLQFLFEYFSETQRNKGNFPGRFSGRQFSNSRSEMNVSTLELGDSALYLCASSPEGVSGYTFGSGTRLTVV.

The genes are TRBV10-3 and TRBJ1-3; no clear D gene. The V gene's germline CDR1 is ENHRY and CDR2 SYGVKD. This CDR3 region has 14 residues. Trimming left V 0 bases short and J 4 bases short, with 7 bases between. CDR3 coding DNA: TGTGCCATCAGTGAGTCCTGGGTCGGAAACACCATATATTTT. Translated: CAISESWVGNTIYF.

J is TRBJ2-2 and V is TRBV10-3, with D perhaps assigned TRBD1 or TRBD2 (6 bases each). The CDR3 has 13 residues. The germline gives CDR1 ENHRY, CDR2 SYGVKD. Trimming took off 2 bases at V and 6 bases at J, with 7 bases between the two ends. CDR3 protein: CAISEGGPGELFF. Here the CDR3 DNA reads TGTGCCATCAGTGAGGGGGGGCCCGGGGAGCTGTTTTTT.

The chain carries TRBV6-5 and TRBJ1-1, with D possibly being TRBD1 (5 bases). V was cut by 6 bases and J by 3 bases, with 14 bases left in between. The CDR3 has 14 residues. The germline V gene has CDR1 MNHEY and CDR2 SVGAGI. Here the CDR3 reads CASSRGREDTEAFF. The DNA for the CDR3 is TGTGCCAGCAGCCGTGGCAGGGAAGACACTGAAGCTTTCTTT.

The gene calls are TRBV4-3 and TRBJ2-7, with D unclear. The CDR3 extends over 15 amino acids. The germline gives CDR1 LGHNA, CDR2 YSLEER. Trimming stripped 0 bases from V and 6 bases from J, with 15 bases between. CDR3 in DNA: TGCGCCAGCAGCCAAGATCTCGCAGGTGCAATCGAGCAGTACTTC. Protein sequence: CASSQDLAGAIEQYF.

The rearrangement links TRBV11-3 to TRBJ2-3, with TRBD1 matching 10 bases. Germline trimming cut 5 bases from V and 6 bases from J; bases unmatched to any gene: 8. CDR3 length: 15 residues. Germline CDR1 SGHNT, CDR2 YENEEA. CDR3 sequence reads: CASSLTGTGEDTQYF. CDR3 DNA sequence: TGTGCCAGCAGCCTTACCGGGACAGGGGAGGATACGCAGTATTTT.

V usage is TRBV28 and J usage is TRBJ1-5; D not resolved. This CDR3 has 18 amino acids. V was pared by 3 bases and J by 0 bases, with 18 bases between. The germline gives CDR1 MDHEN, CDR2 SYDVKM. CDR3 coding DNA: TGTGCCAGCAGTTTTCCGTCAATAGGCTCTTATAGCAATCAGCCCCAGCATTTT. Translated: CASSFPSIGSYSNQPQHF.

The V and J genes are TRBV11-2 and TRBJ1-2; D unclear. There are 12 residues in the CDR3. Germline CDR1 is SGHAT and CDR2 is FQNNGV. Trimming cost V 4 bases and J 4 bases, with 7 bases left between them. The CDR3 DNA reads TGTGCCAGCAGCTCCGGGATCTATGGCTACACCTTC. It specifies CASSSGIYGYTF.

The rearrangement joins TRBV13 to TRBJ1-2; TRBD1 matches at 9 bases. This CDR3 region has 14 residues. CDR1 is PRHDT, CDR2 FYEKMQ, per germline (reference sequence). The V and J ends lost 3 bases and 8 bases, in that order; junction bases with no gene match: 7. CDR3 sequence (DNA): TGTGCCAGCAGCTTCCGACAGGGGGTATGGGGCTACACCTTC. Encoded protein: CASSFRQGVWGYTF.

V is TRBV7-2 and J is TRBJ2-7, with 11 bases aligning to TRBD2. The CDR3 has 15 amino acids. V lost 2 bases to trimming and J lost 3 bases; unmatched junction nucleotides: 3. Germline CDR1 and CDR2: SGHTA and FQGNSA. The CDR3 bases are TGTGCCAGCAGCTTAATGGGACTAGCGGTCTACGAGCAGTACTTC. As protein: CASSLMGLAVYEQYF.

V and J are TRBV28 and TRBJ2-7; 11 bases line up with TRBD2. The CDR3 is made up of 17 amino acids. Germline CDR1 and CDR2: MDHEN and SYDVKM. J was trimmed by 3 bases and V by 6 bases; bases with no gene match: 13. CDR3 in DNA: TGTGCCAGCAGCCCCAAAAGGCTAGCGGGGGGACTCTACGAGCAGTACTTC. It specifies CASSPKRLAGGLYEQYF.

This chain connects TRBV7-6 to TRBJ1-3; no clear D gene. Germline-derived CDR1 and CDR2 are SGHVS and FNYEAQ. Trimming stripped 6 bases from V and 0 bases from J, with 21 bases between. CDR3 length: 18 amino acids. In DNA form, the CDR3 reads TGTGCCAGCAGTTCGGGCGCGGAGGGATTAAGCTCTGGAAACACCATATATTTT. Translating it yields CASSSGAEGLSSGNTIYF.

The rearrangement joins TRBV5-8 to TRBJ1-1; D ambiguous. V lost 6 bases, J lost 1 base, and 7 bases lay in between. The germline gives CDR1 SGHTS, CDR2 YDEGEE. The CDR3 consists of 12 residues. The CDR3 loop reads CASTRANTEAFF. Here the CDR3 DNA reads TGTGCCAGCACCCGGGCGAACACTGAAGCTTTCTTT.

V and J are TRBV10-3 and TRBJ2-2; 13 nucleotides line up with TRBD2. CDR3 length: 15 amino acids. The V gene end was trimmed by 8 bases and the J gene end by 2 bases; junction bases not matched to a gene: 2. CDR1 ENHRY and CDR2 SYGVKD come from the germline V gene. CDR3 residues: CAIGLAGDNTGELFF. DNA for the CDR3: TGTGCCATCGGACTAGCGGGAGACAACACCGGGGAGCTGTTTTTT.

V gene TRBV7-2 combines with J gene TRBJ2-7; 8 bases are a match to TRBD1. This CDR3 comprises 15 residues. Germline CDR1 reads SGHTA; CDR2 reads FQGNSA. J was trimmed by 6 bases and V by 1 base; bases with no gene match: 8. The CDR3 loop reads CASSLVGQGASEQYF. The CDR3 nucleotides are TGTGCCAGCAGCTTAGTGGGCCAGGGGGCGAGCGAGCAGTACTTC.

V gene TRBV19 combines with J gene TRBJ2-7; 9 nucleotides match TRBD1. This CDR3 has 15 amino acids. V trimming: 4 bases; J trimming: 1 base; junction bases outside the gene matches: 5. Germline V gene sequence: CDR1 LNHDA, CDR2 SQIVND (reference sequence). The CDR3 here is CASSTGTGSSYEQYF. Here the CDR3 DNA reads TGTGCCAGTAGTACCGGGACAGGGTCGTCCTACGAGCAGTACTTC.

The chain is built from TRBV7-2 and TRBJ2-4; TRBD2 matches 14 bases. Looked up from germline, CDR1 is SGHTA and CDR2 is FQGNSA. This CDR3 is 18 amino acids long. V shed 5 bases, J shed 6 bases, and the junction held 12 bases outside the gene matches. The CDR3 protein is CASSATGTSGRRGNIQYF. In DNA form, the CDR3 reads TGTGCCAGCAGCGCCACCGGGACTAGCGGGAGACGAGGAAACATTCAGTACTTC.

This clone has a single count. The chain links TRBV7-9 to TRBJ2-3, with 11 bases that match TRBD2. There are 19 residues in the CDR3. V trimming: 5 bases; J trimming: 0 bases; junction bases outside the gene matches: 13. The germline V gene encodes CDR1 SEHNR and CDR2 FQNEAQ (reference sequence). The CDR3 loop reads CASSRALAGGRTSTDTQYF. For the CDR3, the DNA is TGTGCCAGCAGCCGGGCGCTAGCGGGAGGCCGTACAAGCACAGATACGCAGTATTTT. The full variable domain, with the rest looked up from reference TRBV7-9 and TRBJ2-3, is DTGVSQNPRHKITKRGQNVTFRCDPISEHNRLYWYRQTLGQGPEFLTYFQNEAQLEKSRLLSDRFSAERPKGSFSTLEIQRTEQGDSAMYLCASSRALAGGRTSTDTQYFGPGTRLTVL.

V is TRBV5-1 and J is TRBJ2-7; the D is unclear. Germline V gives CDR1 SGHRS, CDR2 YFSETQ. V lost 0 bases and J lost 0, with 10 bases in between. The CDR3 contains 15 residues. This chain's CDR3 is CASSLDRAFSYEQYF. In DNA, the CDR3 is TGCGCCAGCAGCTTGGACCGGGCCTTCTCCTACGAGCAGTACTTC.